Each of the 18 T cell receptor beta chains below was sequenced from the same sample in a study of T cell responses to AZD1222 COVID-19 vaccine. The data were produced by immunoSEQ multiplex PCR, yet TCRdb's version contains in-frame clones alone and is incomplete. The sample yields about 83,000 clones, 91% seen once. The sample in question was peripheral blood, obtained 28 days after the second AZD1222 dose. The receptors shown here come from an adult who received the AZD1222 COVID-19 vaccine.

The chain uses TRBV3-1 (or the pseudogene TRBV3-2) and TRBJ2-7; 8 nucleotides agree with TRBD1. CDR3 length: 14 amino acids. CDR1 LGHDT and CDR2 YNNKEL come from the germline V gene (reference sequence). Germline trimming cut 0 bases from V and 8 bases from J; bases unmatched to any gene: 6. For the CDR3, the DNA is TGTGCCAGCAGCCAAGACCCTGACAGGGGAAAGCAGTACTTC. Translation gives CASSQDPDRGKQYF.

V usage is TRBV7-2 and J usage is TRBJ1-2; D is unclear. CDR3 length: 14 amino acids. CDR1 SGHTA and CDR2 FQGNSA come from the germline V gene. Trimming took off 0 bases at V and 4 bases at J, with 9 bases between the two ends. CDR3 nucleotides: TGTGCCAGCAGCTTAGCGGTACCACTCTATGGCTACACCTTC. Its protein is CASSLAVPLYGYTF.

The J gene is TRBJ2-5, the V gene TRBV7-2; 8 bases line up with TRBD2. Per germline, CDR1 SGHTA and CDR2 FQGNSA. V trimming: 2 bases; J trimming: 4 bases; junction bases outside the gene matches: 3. The CDR3 loop spans 14 amino acids. In DNA form, the CDR3 reads TGTGCCAGCAGCTTAAATCGGGGGGGAGAGACCCAGTACTTC. This gives the protein CASSLNRGGETQYF.

The V call is TRBV9, the J call TRBJ2-3; TRBD2 matches at 7 bases. Germline CDR1 is SGDLS and CDR2 is YYNGEE. Trimming took 3 bases from V and 1 from J; bases not matched to a gene: 5. The CDR3 loop spans 15 amino acids. CDR3 sequence (DNA): TGTGCCAGCAGCGCCAGCGGGGACCGCACAGATACGCAGTATTTT. Its protein is CASSASGDRTDTQYF.

This sequence joins TRBV6-2 or TRBV6-3 and TRBJ2-7, with 7 bases identical to TRBD2. Germline V gene data show CDR1 as MNHEY and CDR2 as SVGEGT. The V gene end was trimmed by 4 bases and the J gene end by 3 bases; junction bases not matched to a gene: 3. The CDR3 is made up of 13 amino acids. This CDR3 is CASSWDYYYEQYF. CDR3 in DNA: TGTGCCAGCAGTTGGGACTACTACTACGAGCAGTACTTC.

The CDR3 sequence is CATSRGDRGRDEQFF. The CDR3 DNA is TGTGCCACCAGCAGAGGGGACAGGGGTAGGGATGAGCAGTTCTTC. This chain joins TRBV15 and TRBJ2-1; 10 bases map to TRBD1. This CDR3 is 15 amino acids long. CDR1 and CDR2 from the germline V gene are LNHNV and YYDKDF (reference sequence). The V and J ends lost 1 base and 8 bases, in that order; junction bases with no gene match: 5.

The chain uses TRBV28 and TRBJ2-7, with TRBD2 matching 9 bases. Per germline, CDR1 MDHEN and CDR2 SYDVKM. The CDR3 spans 14 residues. Unmatched junction bases numbered 3, after V lost 5 bases and J lost 1 base. CDR3 region: CASSPLAGSYEQYF. The CDR3 DNA reads TGTGCCAGCAGTCCACTAGCGGGTTCCTACGAGCAGTACTTC.

This clone came up once. This chain uses TRBV7-9 with TRBJ2-6, with D tentatively TRBD2 (7 bases). Germline lookup yields CDR1 SEHNR and CDR2 FQNEAQ (reference sequence). V was clipped by 6 bases and J by 4 bases, with 13 bases between them. This CDR3 region has 15 residues. The CDR3 here is CASRIGGAGANVLTF. Here the CDR3 DNA reads TGTGCCAGCAGAATAGGGGGGGCAGGGGCCAACGTCCTGACTTTC.

The CDR3 nucleotides are TGTGCCAGCAGCTTTCCAGGGGAGACCCAGTACTTC. Its translation is CASSFPGETQYF. The chain joins TRBV5-6 to TRBJ2-5; D perhaps matches TRBD1 (5 bases). The germline V and J ends were trimmed by 2 bases and 5 bases, with 7 bases remaining between them. Per germline, CDR1 SGHDT and CDR2 YYEEEE. The CDR3 has 12 amino acids.

This clone was detected only once. V is TRBV30 and J is TRBJ1-2, with D unresolved. Germline loops: CDR1 GTSNPN, CDR2 SVGIG (reference sequence). This CDR3 region has 13 residues. The V gene lost 5 bases and the J gene lost 8 bases, with 18 bases spanning the gap. Here the CDR3 reads CAWGSGRERGYTF. The CDR3 nucleotides are TGTGCCTGGGGGAGCGGACGGGAGCGAGGCTACACCTTC.

CDR3: CASSRGQRDGYTF. CDR3 in DNA: TGTGCCAGCAGTCGCGGCCAAAGGGATGGCTACACCTTC. The J gene is TRBJ1-2, the V gene TRBV6-5; D remains unclear. The CDR3 contains 13 residues. Trimming took 5 bases from V and 6 from J, leaving 13 bases between them. Germline values: CDR1 MNHEY, CDR2 SVGAGI.

V gene TRBV28 combines with J gene TRBJ1-1; 8 bases agree with TRBD1. The germline V gene encodes CDR1 MDHEN and CDR2 SYDVKM. There are 14 residues in the CDR3. J was trimmed by 5 bases and V by 6 bases; bases with no gene match: 8. The CDR3 coding sequence is TGTGCCAGCAGGCCTGCAGGGGGCAGGACTGAAGCTTTCTTT. Translating gives CASRPAGGRTEAFF.

The chain has TRBV19 and TRBJ1-4; TRBD1 agrees at 9 bases. The V segment lost 10 bases and the J segment 4 bases; nucleotides outside the gene matches: 4. Germline-derived CDR1 and CDR2 are LNHDA and SQIVND (reference sequence). The CDR3 has 13 amino acids. CDR3 loop: CATNRGLNEKLFF. The CDR3 region has the DNA TGTGCCACGAACAGGGGGCTTAATGAAAAACTGTTTTTT.

CDR3 bases: TGTGCCAGCAGACAGACTGATTCGAACACCGGGGAGCTGTTTTTT. Translated: CASRQTDSNTGELFF. The chain employs TRBV2 and TRBJ2-2, with D unresolved. V was clipped by 6 bases and J by 0 bases, with 11 bases between them. Germline V CDR1 and CDR2: SNHLY, FYNNEI. The CDR3 consists of 15 residues. The complete variable domain, with remaining parts taken from reference TRBV2 and TRBJ2-2, reads EPEVTQTPSHQVTQMGQEVILRCVPISNHLYFYWYRQILGQKVEFLVSFYNNEISEKSEIFDDQFSVERPDGSNFTLKIRSTKLEDSAMYFCASRQTDSNTGELFFGEGSRLTVL.

This chain links TRBV28 with TRBJ1-2; 10 bases align to TRBD1. V lost 6 bases, J lost 8 bases, and 6 bases stayed unmatched. In germline, CDR1 is MDHEN, CDR2 SYDVKM. There are 13 residues in the CDR3. CDR3 in DNA: TGTGCCAGCAGCCGGGGACAGGGGTACGGCTACACCTTC. This codes for CASSRGQGYGYTF.

The CDR3 DNA reads TGTGCCAGCAGTGAAAGGGGGATCTATGGCTACACCTTC. As protein: CASSERGIYGYTF. This chain joins TRBV6-1 and TRBJ1-2; maybe TRBD1 (6 bases). Germline CDR1 MNHNS, CDR2 SASEGT. With 2 bases removed from V and 4 bases from J, the gap between germline ends came to 8 bases. The CDR3 totals 13 residues.

CDR3 amino acids: CASPPRWGLGYNEQFF. The CDR3 nucleotides read TGTGCCAGCCCTCCCCGGTGGGGACTGGGGTACAATGAGCAGTTCTTC. The chain links TRBV28 to TRBJ2-1; tentative D call: TRBD2 (6 bases). Germline assignment: CDR1 MDHEN and CDR2 SYDVKM. The CDR3 covers 16 residues. Trimming shortened V by 8 bases and J by 4 bases, and 21 bases separated the two germline ends.

The chain joins TRBV9 to TRBJ2-1, with D unclear. The V gene lost 2 bases and the J gene lost 0 bases, with 9 bases spanning the gap. This CDR3 is 15 amino acids long. Germline V gene sequence: CDR1 SGDLS, CDR2 YYNGEE. CDR3 DNA: TGTGCCAGCAGCGTCTCACCGAGCTCCTACAATGAGCAGTTCTTC. Translated: CASSVSPSSYNEQFF.